This TCR beta chain originates from a study of T cells in Graves' hyperthyroidism and ophthalmopathy. Regarding the study as a whole: Ophthalmopathy stood apart from stable hyperthyroidism in a 13 V-J model. Ophthalmopathy was model-predicted a median about 7.1 months pre-onset.

About this clonotype itself: Its antigen is currently unknown.

Uncontrolled infection, other autoimmune disease, pregnancy or lactation led to exclusion. The source material, RNA transcripts, was used to amplify TCR beta CDR3 regions. An initial round of RT-PCR targeting the TCR CDR3 relied on the HTBI primer set. TCRdb recomputed calls from the multiplex PCR reads with MiXCR, one row per CDR3 protein. The sample has 450,000 to 500,000 distinct CDR3 sequences, less than 25% seen once; the top ten hold 49%. The sample taken for sequencing was blood. This receptor was obtained from a woman aged 70 to 79 with Graves' ophthalmopathy.

CDR3 residues: CASSPGRDNQPQHF. CDR3 sequence (DNA): TGTGCCAGCAGCCCCGGACGGGACAATCAGCCCCAGCATTTT. This sequence joins TRBV7-9 and TRBJ1-5; D uncertain. There are 14 residues in the CDR3. Germline lookup yields CDR1 SEHNR and CDR2 FQNEAQ (reference sequence). Trimming removed 5 bases from V and 3 bases from J, with 11 bases in between.